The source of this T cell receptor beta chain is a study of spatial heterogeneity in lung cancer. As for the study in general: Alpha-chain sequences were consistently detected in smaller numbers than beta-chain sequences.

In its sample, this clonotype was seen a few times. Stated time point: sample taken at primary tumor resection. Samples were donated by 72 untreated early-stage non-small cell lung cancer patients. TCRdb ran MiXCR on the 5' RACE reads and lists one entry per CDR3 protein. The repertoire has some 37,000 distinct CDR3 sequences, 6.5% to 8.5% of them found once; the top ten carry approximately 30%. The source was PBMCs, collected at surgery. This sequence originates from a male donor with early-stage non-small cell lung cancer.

The CDR3 here is CASTETGGGRNEQFF. The CDR3 DNA follows: TGTGCCAGCACCGAAACAGGGGGCGGTCGGAATGAGCAGTTCTTC. The chain joins TRBV6-6 to TRBJ2-1; 9 positions agree with TRBD1. The CDR3 has 15 amino acids. From germline, CDR1 is MNHNY and CDR2 SVGAGI (reference sequence). With V trimmed by 7 bases and J by 7 bases, 11 bases remained unmatched.